This T cell receptor (beta chain) derives from a study of blood T cell repertoires in COVID-19. Looking at the study overall: The analysed material was cDNA or gDNA that came from T cells, B-cell-depleted T cells, or PBMCs.

The CDR3 spans 15 residues. The J segment lost 7 bases and the V segment lost 0 bases, leaving 9 bases of the junction unmatched. In germline, CDR1 is SGHRS, CDR2 YFSETQ. The authors' processing: Using reference gene primer amplification, nucleated cell counts were estimated. Generated by immunoSEQ multiplex PCR, the TCRdb table keeps only in-frame clones and is missing some. V, J and clone size were drawn from that table, and D and trimming were deduced from the DNA. Among 150,000 to 200,000 clones listed, around 90% were seen once. This sequence was found in a man aged 40-49 years with acute or convalescent COVID-19. The specimen was peripheral blood. This chain joins TRBV5-1 and TRBJ1-2, with 7 bases aligning to TRBD1. The CDR3 here is CASSLEGALASGYTF. CDR3 nucleotides: TGCGCCAGCAGCTTGGAGGGGGCTCTAGCGAGTGGCTACACCTTC.